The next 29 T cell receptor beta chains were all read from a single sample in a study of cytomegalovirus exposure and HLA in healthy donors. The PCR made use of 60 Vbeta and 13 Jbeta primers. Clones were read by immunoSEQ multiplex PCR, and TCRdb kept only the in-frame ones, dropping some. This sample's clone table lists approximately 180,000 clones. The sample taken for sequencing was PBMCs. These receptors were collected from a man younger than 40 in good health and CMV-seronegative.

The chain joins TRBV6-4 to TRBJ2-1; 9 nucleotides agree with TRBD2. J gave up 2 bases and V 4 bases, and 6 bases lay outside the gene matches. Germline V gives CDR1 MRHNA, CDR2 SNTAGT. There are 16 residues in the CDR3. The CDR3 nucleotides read TGTGCCAGCAGTGGTTTAGCGGGAGTCCCCTACAATGAGCAGTTCTTC. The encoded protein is CASSGLAGVPYNEQFF.

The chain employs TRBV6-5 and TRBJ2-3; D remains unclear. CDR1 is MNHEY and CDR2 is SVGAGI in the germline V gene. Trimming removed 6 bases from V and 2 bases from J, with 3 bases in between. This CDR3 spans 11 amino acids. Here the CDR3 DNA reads TGTGCCAGCAGCATCACAGATACGCAGTATTTT. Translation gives CASSITDTQYF.

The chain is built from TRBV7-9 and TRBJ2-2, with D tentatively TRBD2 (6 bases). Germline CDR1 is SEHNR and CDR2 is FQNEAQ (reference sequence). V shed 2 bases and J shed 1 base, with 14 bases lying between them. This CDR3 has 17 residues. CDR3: CASSLNYAGGNTGELFF. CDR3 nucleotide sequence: TGTGCCAGCAGCTTAAACTACGCCGGGGGGAACACCGGGGAGCTGTTTTTT.

The CDR3 nucleotides are TGTGCCAGCAGTGGAAGTAGCAAGCTGGTGACCCAGTACTTC. The encoded protein is CASSGSSKLVTQYF. V gene TRBV2 combines with J gene TRBJ2-5; D unclear. Germline lookup yields CDR1 SNHLY and CDR2 FYNNEI. CDR3 size: 14 residues. The V gene lost 4 bases and the J gene lost 7 bases, with 16 bases spanning the gap.

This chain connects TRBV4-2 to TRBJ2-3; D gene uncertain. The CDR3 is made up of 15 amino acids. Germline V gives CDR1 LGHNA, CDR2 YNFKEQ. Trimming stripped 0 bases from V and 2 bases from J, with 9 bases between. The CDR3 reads CASSQDLSITDTQYF. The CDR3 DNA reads TGTGCCAGCAGCCAAGATCTGAGCATCACAGATACGCAGTATTTT.

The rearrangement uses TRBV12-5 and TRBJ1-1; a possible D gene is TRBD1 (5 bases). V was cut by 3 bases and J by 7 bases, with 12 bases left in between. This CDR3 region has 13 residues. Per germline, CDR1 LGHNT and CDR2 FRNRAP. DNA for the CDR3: TGTGCTAGTGGTTTTGGGGGGGGGAATGAAGCTTTCTTT. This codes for CASGFGGGNEAFF.

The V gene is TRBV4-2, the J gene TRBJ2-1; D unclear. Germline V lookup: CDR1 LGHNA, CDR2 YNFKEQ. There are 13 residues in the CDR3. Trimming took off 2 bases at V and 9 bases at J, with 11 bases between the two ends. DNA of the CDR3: TGTGCCAGCAGCCAACTAAGAACGGGTGAGCAGTTCTTC. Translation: CASSQLRTGEQFF.

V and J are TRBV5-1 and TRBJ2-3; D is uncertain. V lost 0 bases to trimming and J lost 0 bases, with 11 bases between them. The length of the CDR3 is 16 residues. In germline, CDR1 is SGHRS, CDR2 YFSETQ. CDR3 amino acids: CASSLGASASTDTQYF. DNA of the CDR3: TGCGCCAGCAGCTTGGGGGCATCAGCTAGCACAGATACGCAGTATTTT.

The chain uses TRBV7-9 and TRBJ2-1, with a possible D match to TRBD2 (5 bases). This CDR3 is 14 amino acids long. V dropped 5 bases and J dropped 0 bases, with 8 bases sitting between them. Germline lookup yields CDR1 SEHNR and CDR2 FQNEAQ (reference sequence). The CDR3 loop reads CASSPGGSYNEQFF. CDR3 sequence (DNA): TGTGCCAGCAGCCCCGGAGGCTCCTACAATGAGCAGTTCTTC.

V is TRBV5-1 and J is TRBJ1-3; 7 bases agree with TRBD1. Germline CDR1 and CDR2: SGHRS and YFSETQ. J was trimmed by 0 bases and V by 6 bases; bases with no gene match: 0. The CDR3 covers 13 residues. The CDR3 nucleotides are TGCGCCAGCACAGGGGGCTCTGGAAACACCATATATTTT. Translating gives CASTGGSGNTIYF.

CDR3 loop: CASSQAGIRKLFF. In DNA form, the CDR3 reads TGCGCCAGCAGCCAAGCAGGTATTCGAAAACTGTTTTTT. V is TRBV4-1 and J is TRBJ1-4; D is unresolved. The length of the CDR3 is 13 residues. V dropped 1 base and J dropped 10 bases, with 10 bases sitting between them. Germline loops: CDR1 MGHRA, CDR2 YSYEKL.

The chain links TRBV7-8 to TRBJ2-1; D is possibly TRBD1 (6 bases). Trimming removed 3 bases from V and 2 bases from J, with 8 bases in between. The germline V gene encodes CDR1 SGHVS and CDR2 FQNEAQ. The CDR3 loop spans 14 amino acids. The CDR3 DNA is TGTGCCAGCAGCTTCGAGGGGGCCTACAATGAGCAGTTCTTC. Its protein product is CASSFEGAYNEQFF.

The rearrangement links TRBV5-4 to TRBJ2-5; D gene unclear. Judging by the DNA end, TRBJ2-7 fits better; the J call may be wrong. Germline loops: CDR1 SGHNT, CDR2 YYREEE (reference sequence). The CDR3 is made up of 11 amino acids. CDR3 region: CASSLGYEQYF. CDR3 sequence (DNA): TGTGCCAGCAGCTTGGGCTACGAGCAGTACTTC.

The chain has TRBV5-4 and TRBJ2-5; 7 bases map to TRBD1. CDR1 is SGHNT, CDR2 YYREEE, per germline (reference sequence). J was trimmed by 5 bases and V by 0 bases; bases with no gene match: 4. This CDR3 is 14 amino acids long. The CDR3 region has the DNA TGTGCCAGCAGCTTGGGACAGGGAATCGAGACCCAGTACTTC. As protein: CASSLGQGIETQYF.

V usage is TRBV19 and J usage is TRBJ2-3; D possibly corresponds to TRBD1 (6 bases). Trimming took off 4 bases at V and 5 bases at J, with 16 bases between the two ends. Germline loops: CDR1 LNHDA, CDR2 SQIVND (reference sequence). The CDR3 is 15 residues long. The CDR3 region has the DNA TGTGCCAGTAGTACCCCCGGCGTAGGGGGAGATACGCAGTATTTT. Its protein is CASSTPGVGGDTQYF.

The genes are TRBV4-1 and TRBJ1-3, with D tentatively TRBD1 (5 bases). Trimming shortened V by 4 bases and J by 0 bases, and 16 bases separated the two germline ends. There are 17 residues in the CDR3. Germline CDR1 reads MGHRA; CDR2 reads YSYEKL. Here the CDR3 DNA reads TGCGCCAGCAGCCTCATGGTCGGACAAGACTCTGGAAACACCATATATTTT. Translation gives CASSLMVGQDSGNTIYF.

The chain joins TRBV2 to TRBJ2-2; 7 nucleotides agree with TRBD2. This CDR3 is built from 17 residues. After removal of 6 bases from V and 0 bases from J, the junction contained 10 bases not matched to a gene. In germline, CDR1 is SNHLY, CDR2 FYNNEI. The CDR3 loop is CASSPVPGGTNTGELFF. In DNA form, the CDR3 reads TGTGCCAGCAGCCCAGTCCCGGGGGGAACGAACACCGGGGAGCTGTTTTTT.

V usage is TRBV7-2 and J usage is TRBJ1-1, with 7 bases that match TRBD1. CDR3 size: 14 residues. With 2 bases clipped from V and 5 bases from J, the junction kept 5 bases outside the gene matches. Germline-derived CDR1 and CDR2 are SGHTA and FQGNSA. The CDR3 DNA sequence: TGTGCCAGCAGCTTATACCCAGGGGGTACTGAAGCTTTCTTT. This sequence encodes CASSLYPGGTEAFF.

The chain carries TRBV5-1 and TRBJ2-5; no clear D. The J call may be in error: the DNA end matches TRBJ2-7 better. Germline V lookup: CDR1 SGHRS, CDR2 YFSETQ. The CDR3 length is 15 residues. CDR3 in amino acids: CAFRPDNAPNYEQYF. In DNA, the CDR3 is TGCGCCTTCCGACCCGATAACGCACCTAACTACGAGCAGTACTTC.

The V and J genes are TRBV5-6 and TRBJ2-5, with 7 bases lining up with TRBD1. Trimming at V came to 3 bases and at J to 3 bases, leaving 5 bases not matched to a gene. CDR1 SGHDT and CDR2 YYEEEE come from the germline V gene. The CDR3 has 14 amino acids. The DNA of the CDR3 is TGTGCCAGCAGCTCCGTCGGGACAGAAGAGACCCAGTACTTC. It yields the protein CASSSVGTEETQYF. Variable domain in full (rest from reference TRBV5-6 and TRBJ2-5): DAGVTQSPTHLIKTRGQQVTLRCSPKSGHDTVSWYQQALGQGPQFIFQYYEEEERQRGNFPDRFSGHQFPNYSSELNVNALLLGDSALYLCASSSVGTEETQYFGPGTRLLVL.

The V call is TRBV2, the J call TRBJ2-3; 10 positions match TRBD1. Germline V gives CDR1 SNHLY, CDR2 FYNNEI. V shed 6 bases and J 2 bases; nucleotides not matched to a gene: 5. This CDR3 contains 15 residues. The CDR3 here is CASRRQGATTDTQYF. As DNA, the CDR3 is TGTGCCAGCAGGAGACAGGGGGCGACCACAGATACGCAGTATTTT.

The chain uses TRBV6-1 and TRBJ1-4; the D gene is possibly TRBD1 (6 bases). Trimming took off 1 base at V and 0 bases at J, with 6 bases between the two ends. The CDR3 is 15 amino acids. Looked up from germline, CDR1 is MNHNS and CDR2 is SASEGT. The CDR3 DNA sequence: TGTGCCAGCAGTGAAGGACAGGCAACTAATGAAAAACTGTTTTTT. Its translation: CASSEGQATNEKLFF.

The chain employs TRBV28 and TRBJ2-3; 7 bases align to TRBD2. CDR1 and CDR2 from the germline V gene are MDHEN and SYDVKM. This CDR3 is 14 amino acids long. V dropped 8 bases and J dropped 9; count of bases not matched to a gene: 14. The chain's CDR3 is CASDFKGGRSTQYF. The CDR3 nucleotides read TGTGCCAGCGACTTTAAGGGAGGGAGGTCGACGCAGTATTTT.

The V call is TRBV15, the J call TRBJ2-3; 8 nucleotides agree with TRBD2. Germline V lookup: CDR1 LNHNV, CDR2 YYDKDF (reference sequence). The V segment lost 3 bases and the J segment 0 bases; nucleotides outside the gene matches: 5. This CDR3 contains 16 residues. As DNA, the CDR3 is TGTGCCACCAGCAGGGCGGGAGGCACAAGCACAGATACGCAGTATTTT. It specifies CATSRAGGTSTDTQYF. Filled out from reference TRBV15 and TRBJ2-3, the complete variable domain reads DAMVIQNPRYQVTQFGKPVTLSCSQTLNHNVMYWYQQKSSQAPKLLFHYYDKDFNNEADTPDNFQSRRPNTSFCFLDIRSPGLGDTAMYLCATSRAGGTSTDTQYFGPGTRLTVL.

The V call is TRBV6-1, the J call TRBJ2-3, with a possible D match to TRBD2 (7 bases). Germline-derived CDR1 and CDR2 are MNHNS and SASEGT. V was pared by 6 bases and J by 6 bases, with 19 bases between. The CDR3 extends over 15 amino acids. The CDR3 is CASRGGGLGSDTQYF. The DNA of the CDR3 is TGTGCCAGCAGGGGGGGCGGACTAGGTAGTGATACGCAGTATTTT.

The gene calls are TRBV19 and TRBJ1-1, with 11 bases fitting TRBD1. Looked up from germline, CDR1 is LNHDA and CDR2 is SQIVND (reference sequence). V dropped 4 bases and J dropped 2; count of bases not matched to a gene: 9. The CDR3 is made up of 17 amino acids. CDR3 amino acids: CASSTMRGTGGNTEAFF. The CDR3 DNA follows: TGTGCCAGTAGTACCATGAGGGGGACAGGGGGTAACACTGAAGCTTTCTTT.

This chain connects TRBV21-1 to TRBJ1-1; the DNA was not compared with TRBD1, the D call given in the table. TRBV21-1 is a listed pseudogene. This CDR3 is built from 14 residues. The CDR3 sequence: CASSRGQRDTEAFF. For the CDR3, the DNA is TGTGCCAGCAGCAGGGGACAGAGGGACACTGAAGCTTTCTTT.

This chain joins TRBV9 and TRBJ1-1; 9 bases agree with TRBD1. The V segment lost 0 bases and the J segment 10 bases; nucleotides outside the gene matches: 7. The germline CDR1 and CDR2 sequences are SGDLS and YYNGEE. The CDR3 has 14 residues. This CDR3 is CASSVDTGGELAFF. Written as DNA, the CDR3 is TGTGCCAGCAGCGTAGACACAGGGGGCGAGTTAGCTTTCTTT.

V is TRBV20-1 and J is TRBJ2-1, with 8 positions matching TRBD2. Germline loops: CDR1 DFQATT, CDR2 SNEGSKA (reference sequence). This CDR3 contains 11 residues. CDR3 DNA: TGCACTCCCGGCGGGGGGAATGAGCAGTTCTTC. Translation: CTPGGGNEQFF.